These 28 T cell receptor beta chains came from one sample sequenced in a study of blood T cell repertoires in COVID-19. Repertoires were generated with immunoSEQ multiplex PCR, while TCRdb's copy carries only in-frame clones and drops some. This sample carries about 62,000 clones, 75% to 90% of them seen once, and the ten largest clones take 18%. Sequenced input: peripheral blood. Receptor source: a woman aged 60-75 years with COVID-19, enrolled during active disease.

This clone was seen more than once but under ten times. The gene calls are TRBV27 and TRBJ2-7; unclear D gene. Trimming stripped 0 bases from V and 6 bases from J, with 15 bases between. This CDR3 region has 15 residues. Per germline, CDR1 MNHEY and CDR2 SMNVEV (reference sequence). DNA for the CDR3: TGTGCCAGCAGTTTATCGCAGGCAGTTACTCTCGAGCAGTACTTC. Protein: CASSLSQAVTLEQYF.

The chain joins TRBV18 to TRBJ2-7; D remains ambiguous. CDR3 length: 11 residues. Trimming removed 2 bases at V and 5 bases at J, with 4 bases between. In germline, CDR1 is KGHSH, CDR2 LQKENI. The CDR3 region has the DNA TGTGCCAGCTCACCAGAGGACGAGCAGTACTTC. Translated: CASSPEDEQYF.

The V call is TRBV5-4, the J call TRBJ2-3; TRBD1 is a possible D gene (5 bases). CDR1 is SGHNT and CDR2 is YYREEE in the germline V gene (reference sequence). With 4 bases removed from V and 2 bases from J, the gap between germline ends came to 11 bases. This CDR3 contains 14 residues. CDR3 residues: CASSLTVSTDTQYF. CDR3 DNA: TGTGCCAGCAGCCTGACAGTATCCACAGATACGCAGTATTTT.

The rearrangement uses TRBV3-1 (or the pseudogene TRBV3-2) and TRBJ2-1; 10 bases line up with TRBD2. The J segment lost 9 bases and the V segment lost 3 bases, leaving 8 bases of the junction unmatched. This CDR3 is built from 15 residues. Per the germline V gene, CDR1 is LGHDT and CDR2 is YNNKEL (reference sequence). For the CDR3, the DNA is TGTGCCAGCAGCCAGGGTAAACTAGCGGGAATTGAGCAGTTCTTC. Amino acid sequence: CASSQGKLAGIEQFF.

CDR3 loop: CASNIGSVPYEQYF. The CDR3 DNA follows: TGTGCCAGCAACATTGGGAGCGTACCCTACGAGCAGTACTTC. V is TRBV5-5 and J is TRBJ2-7; D may be TRBD2 (5 bases). Germline V gene sequence: CDR1 SGHKS, CDR2 YYEKEE (reference sequence). Trimming removed 6 bases at V and 2 bases at J, with 15 bases between. This CDR3 is 14 amino acids long.

V usage is TRBV7-9 and J usage is TRBJ2-2, with D tentatively TRBD1 (6 bases). Germline assignment: CDR1 SEHNR and CDR2 FQNEAQ (reference sequence). Trimming removed 5 bases at V and 1 base at J, with 8 bases between. The CDR3 has 14 amino acids. CDR3 nucleotide sequence: TGTGCCAGCAGCCGGGGACAGAACACCGGGGAGCTGTTTTTT. Its translation: CASSRGQNTGELFF.

The V call is TRBV13, the J call TRBJ1-1; TRBD1 matches 7 bases. The CDR3 runs 14 residues. Unmatched junction bases numbered 8, after V lost 5 bases and J lost 5 bases. CDR1 and CDR2 from the germline V gene are PRHDT and FYEKMQ (reference sequence). The CDR3 bases are TGTGCCAGCAGCCCAAGGGGGCGTGGAACTGAAGCTTTCTTT. This gives the protein CASSPRGRGTEAFF. Supplemented by reference TRBV13 and TRBJ1-1, the full variable domain reads AAGVIQSPRHLIKEKRETATLKCYPIPRHDTVYWYQQGPGQDPQFLISFYEKMQSDKGSIPDRFSAQQFSDYHSELNMSSLELGDSALYFCASSPRGRGTEAFFGQGTRLTVV.

The chain combines TRBV19 with TRBJ1-3; D is unresolved. CDR3 length: 14 residues. Germline V gene lookup returns CDR1 LNHDA and CDR2 SQIVND (reference sequence). V shed 3 bases and J shed 2 bases, with 8 bases lying between them. The CDR3 sequence is CASSMGSTGNTIYF. In DNA, the CDR3 is TGTGCCAGTAGTATGGGCAGTACTGGAAACACCATATATTTT.

The V call is TRBV29-1, the J call TRBJ2-7; 10 bases are a match to TRBD2. The V gene's germline CDR1 is SQVTM and CDR2 ANQGSEA. This CDR3 has 14 residues. Germline trimming cut 3 bases from V and 5 bases from J; bases unmatched to any gene: 7. In DNA, the CDR3 is TGCAGCGTTGACAGGGCTAGCGGGAGTAACGAGCAGTACTTC. Its protein product is CSVDRASGSNEQYF.

The table lists this clone with a few counts. The chain joins TRBV30 to TRBJ2-3, with 7 bases that match TRBD2. Germline V gene data show CDR1 as GTSNPN and CDR2 as SVGIG (reference sequence). The ends lost 7 bases at V and 8 bases at J; junction bases unmatched: 6. There are 11 residues in the CDR3. The CDR3 DNA reads TGTGCCTCGCTTGGCGGGGGTACGCAGTATTTT. Its translation is CASLGGGTQYF. The full variable domain, rest sourced from reference TRBV30 and TRBJ2-3, is SQTIHQWPATLVQPVGSPLSLECTVEGTSNPNLYWYRQAAGRGLQLLFYSVGIGQISSEVPQNLSASRPQDRQFILSSKKLLLSDSGFYLCASLGGGTQYFGPGTRLTVL.

This chain links TRBV5-4 with TRBJ2-2, with D possibly TRBD2 on 6 matching bases. CDR1 is SGHNT, CDR2 YYREEE, per germline (reference sequence). The CDR3 totals 16 residues. V was shortened by 2 bases and J by 5 bases, with 16 bases between the two germline ends. This CDR3 is CASSLGRRERTGELFF. The CDR3 DNA reads as TGTGCCAGCAGCTTAGGAAGGCGGGAACGTACCGGGGAGCTGTTTTTT.

The chain carries TRBV18 and TRBJ2-7, with 9 bases identical to TRBD1. The trim removed 3 bases at V and 2 bases at J, leaving 2 bases unmatched. The germline gives CDR1 KGHSH, CDR2 LQKENI. CDR3 length: 14 residues. CDR3 in amino acids: CASSPGTGTYEQYF. For the CDR3, the DNA is TGTGCCAGCTCACCCGGGACAGGGACCTACGAGCAGTACTTC.

This sequence joins TRBV27 and TRBJ2-7, with D possibly matching TRBD1 (6 bases). CDR1 is MNHEY and CDR2 is SMNVEV in the germline V gene (reference sequence). The ends were cut back, 6 bases at V and 0 bases at J, with 9 bases in the middle. The CDR3 is made up of 13 amino acids. CDR3 nucleotide sequence: TGTGCCAGCAGGACAGGCCACTCCTACGAGCAGTACTTC. Translated: CASRTGHSYEQYF.

The chain recombines TRBV19 with TRBJ2-7; 10 bases line up with TRBD1. J lost 0 bases, V lost 5 bases, and 4 bases had no gene match. Germline CDR1 is LNHDA and CDR2 is SQIVND (reference sequence). The CDR3 has 15 amino acids. The CDR3 sequence: CASSARTGGSYEQYF. The CDR3 coding sequence is TGTGCCAGTAGTGCCCGGACAGGGGGCTCCTACGAGCAGTACTTC.

The chain joins TRBV19 to TRBJ1-1; 8 bases match TRBD1. The trim removed 6 bases at V and 3 bases at J, leaving 9 bases unmatched. The germline gives CDR1 LNHDA, CDR2 SQIVND (reference sequence). CDR3 length equals 15 residues. The CDR3: CASRPGTGYYTEAFF. In DNA form, the CDR3 reads TGTGCCAGTAGGCCCGGGACAGGTTACTACACTGAAGCTTTCTTT. The complete variable domain, with remaining parts taken from reference TRBV19 and TRBJ1-1, reads DGGITQSPKYLFRKEGQNVTLSCEQNLNHDAMYWYRQDPGQGLRLIYYSQIVNDFQKGDIAEGYSVSREKKESFPLTVTSAQKNPTAFYLCASRPGTGYYTEAFFGQGTRLTVV.

The CDR3 coding sequence is TGTGCCAGCAGTAGGACAGGGCTTAACACCGGGGAGCTGTTTTTT. It encodes CASSRTGLNTGELFF. The V call is TRBV6-5, the J call TRBJ2-2; 8 bases align to TRBD1. Germline values: CDR1 MNHEY, CDR2 SVGAGI. The CDR3 has 15 residues. J was trimmed by 2 bases and V by 5 bases; bases with no gene match: 4.

The rearrangement uses TRBV19 and TRBJ1-4, with D tentatively TRBD1 (5 bases). The V gene's germline CDR1 is LNHDA and CDR2 SQIVND (reference sequence). V was clipped by 3 bases and J by 5 bases, with 13 bases between them. The CDR3 spans 15 residues. This chain's CDR3 is CASSINKGPNEKLFF. Written as DNA, the CDR3 is TGTGCCAGTAGTATCAATAAGGGGCCAAATGAAAAACTGTTTTTT. The entire variable domain, with the rest obtained from reference TRBV19 and TRBJ1-4, is as follows: DGGITQSPKYLFRKEGQNVTLSCEQNLNHDAMYWYRQDPGQGLRLIYYSQIVNDFQKGDIAEGYSVSREKKESFPLTVTSAQKNPTAFYLCASSINKGPNEKLFFGSGTQLSVL.

This clone occurred many times. This sequence joins TRBV7-3 and TRBJ2-2, with D perhaps TRBD2 (6 bases). The germline V gene encodes CDR1 SGHTA and CDR2 FQGTGA. Trimming removed 5 bases from V and 10 bases from J, with 11 bases in between. The CDR3 totals 12 residues. CDR3 DNA sequence: TGTGCCAGCAGCCACGGGAGCCCGGAGCTGTTTTTT. Amino acid sequence: CASSHGSPELFF. The full variable domain, in which reference TRBV7-3 and TRBJ2-2 provide the parts outside the CDR3, is GAGVSQTPSNKVTEKGKYVELRCDPISGHTALYWYRQSLGQGPEFLIYFQGTGAADDSGLPNDRFFAVRPEGSVSTLKIQRTERGDSAVYLCASSHGSPELFFGEGSRLTVL.

V gene TRBV7-2 combines with J gene TRBJ1-5, with 10 positions matching TRBD1. This CDR3 has 17 amino acids. Looked up from germline, CDR1 is SGHTA and CDR2 is FQGNSA. Trimming removed 1 base from V and 7 bases from J; junction bases left unmatched: 10. The CDR3 bases are TGTGCCAGCAGCTTAGGAGTGGGGGACAGGGGAAGACAGCCCCAGCATTTT. This encodes CASSLGVGDRGRQPQHF.

The V gene is TRBV9, the J gene TRBJ2-3; D possibly corresponds to TRBD2 (6 bases). The CDR3 is made up of 16 amino acids. The germline V gene has CDR1 SGDLS and CDR2 YYNGEE. The ends were cut back, 0 bases at V and 6 bases at J, with 17 bases in the middle. This CDR3 reads CASSVGTVWEVDTQYF. The CDR3 DNA reads TGTGCCAGCAGCGTAGGAACCGTTTGGGAGGTGGATACGCAGTATTTT. Filled out from reference TRBV9 and TRBJ2-3, the complete variable domain reads DSGVTQTPKHLITATGQRVTLRCSPRSGDLSVYWYQQSLDQGLQFLIQYYNGEERAKGNILERFSAQQFPDLHSELNLSSLELGDSALYFCASSVGTVWEVDTQYFGPGTRLTVL.

This clone was observed once. In DNA form, the CDR3 reads TGTGCCATCACGAGGGGCGGGAGGGCGTCGGAGACCCAGTACTTC. It translates to CAITRGGRASETQYF. The chain carries TRBV10-3 and TRBJ2-5; TRBD2 agrees at 9 bases. V lost 7 bases to trimming and J lost 5 bases; unmatched junction nucleotides: 11. CDR1 is ENHRY, CDR2 SYGVKD, per germline. The CDR3 length is 15 residues.

V usage is TRBV3-1 (or the pseudogene TRBV3-2) and J usage is TRBJ2-7, with D tentatively TRBD2 (5 bases). V gave up 11 bases and J gave up 4 bases, with 12 bases separating them. Looked up from germline, CDR1 is LGHDT and CDR2 is YNNKEL (reference sequence). The CDR3 spans 11 residues. The CDR3 protein is CAAAGEYEQYF. DNA for the CDR3: TGTGCCGCCGCCGGGGAGTACGAGCAGTACTTC.

This clone occurred once. This chain joins TRBV5-6 and TRBJ2-7, with a possible D match to TRBD1 (5 bases). V was clipped by 0 bases and J by 3 bases, with 13 bases between them. Germline values: CDR1 SGHDT, CDR2 YYEEEE. The CDR3 spans 15 residues. CDR3 in DNA: TGTGCCAGCAGCTTGGTGGTAGGGGTAATCTACGAGCAGTACTTC. This gives the protein CASSLVVGVIYEQYF.

The DNA of the CDR3 is TGTGCCAGCGCGGATTTTAGCACAGATACGCAGTATTTT. It is translated as CASADFSTDTQYF. The chain uses TRBV11-2 and TRBJ2-3; D remains ambiguous. The V end lost 8 bases, the J end lost 0 bases, and 9 bases lay between the germline ends. The CDR3 extends over 13 amino acids. Germline CDR1 reads SGHAT; CDR2 reads FQNNGV.

The gene calls are TRBV19 and TRBJ1-5; TRBD1 is a possible D gene (5 bases). The CDR3 length is 15 residues. The germline V gene has CDR1 LNHDA and CDR2 SQIVND (reference sequence). Trimming removed 8 bases from V and 5 bases from J, with 19 bases in between. CDR3 nucleotide sequence: TGTGCCAGTCTGGGGCACCTCCCAGGCGATCAGCCCCAGCATTTT. Its protein product is CASLGHLPGDQPQHF. The full variable domain, rest sourced from reference TRBV19 and TRBJ1-5, is DGGITQSPKYLFRKEGQNVTLSCEQNLNHDAMYWYRQDPGQGLRLIYYSQIVNDFQKGDIAEGYSVSREKKESFPLTVTSAQKNPTAFYLCASLGHLPGDQPQHFGDGTRLSIL.

V and J are TRBV29-1 and TRBJ1-6; 7 bases align to TRBD1. Losses at the gene ends were 6 bases for V and 8 bases for J; bases not matched to a gene: 7. The CDR3 sequence is 13 residues long. Germline CDR1 is SQVTM and CDR2 is ANQGSEA. CDR3 amino acids: CSVKGALDSPLHF. The CDR3 DNA reads as TGCAGCGTAAAGGGGGCTCTAGATTCACCCCTCCACTTT.

V is TRBV29-1 and J is TRBJ1-5; 10 nucleotides line up with TRBD1. Germline CDR1 and CDR2: SQVTM and ANQGSEA. The CDR3 length is 15 residues. The trim removed 4 bases at V and 2 bases at J, leaving 5 bases unmatched. The CDR3 here is CSVGQGAGGNQPQHF. The CDR3 coding sequence is TGCAGCGTTGGACAGGGGGCGGGCGGCAATCAGCCCCAGCATTTT. Combining the CDR3 with reference TRBV29-1 and TRBJ1-5 gives the whole variable domain SAVISQKPSRDICQRGTSLTIQCQVDSQVTMMFWYRQQPGQSLTLIATANQGSEATYESGFVIDKFPISRPNLTFSTLTVSNMSPEDSSIYLCSVGQGAGGNQPQHFGDGTRLSIL.

The genes are TRBV27 and TRBJ2-2; D may be TRBD2 (5 bases). This CDR3 comprises 18 residues. V was cut by 2 bases and J by 4 bases, with 20 bases left in between. Germline loops: CDR1 MNHEY, CDR2 SMNVEV (reference sequence). The CDR3 region is CASSLLSPRGLATGELFF. CDR3 in DNA: TGTGCCAGCAGTTTACTTTCCCCCCGCGGGCTGGCCACCGGGGAGCTGTTTTTT.